This T cell receptor (beta chain) originates from a study of blood T cells in healthy people across ages. The individuals who served as donors were healthy Caucasians living in Russia, aged roughly 6 to 100. A second 7 to 11 cycle PCR used barcoded and J-beta primers. All cDNA molecules were each tagged by a template-switch adaptor with 12 random nucleotides. From the 5' RACE reads, TCRdb called clonotypes with MiXCR, one entry per CDR3 protein. The data hold under 2 million distinct CDR3 sequences, with roughly 32% observed a single time. This clonotype was counted between two and nine times. V lost 4 bases and J lost 1; bases outside the gene matches: 14. Germline values: CDR1 MNHEY, CDR2 SVGEGT. The length of the CDR3 is 20 residues.

The chain is built from TRBV6-2 or TRBV6-3 and TRBJ2-6; 9 bases align to TRBD1. Material: blood. The sequence was collected from a woman younger than 45 in good health. CDR3 nucleotides: TGTGCCAGCAGTTCCCTTATCCGGGACAGGGCTACATCTGGGGCCAACGTCCTGACTTTC. As protein: CASSSLIRDRATSGANVLTF.